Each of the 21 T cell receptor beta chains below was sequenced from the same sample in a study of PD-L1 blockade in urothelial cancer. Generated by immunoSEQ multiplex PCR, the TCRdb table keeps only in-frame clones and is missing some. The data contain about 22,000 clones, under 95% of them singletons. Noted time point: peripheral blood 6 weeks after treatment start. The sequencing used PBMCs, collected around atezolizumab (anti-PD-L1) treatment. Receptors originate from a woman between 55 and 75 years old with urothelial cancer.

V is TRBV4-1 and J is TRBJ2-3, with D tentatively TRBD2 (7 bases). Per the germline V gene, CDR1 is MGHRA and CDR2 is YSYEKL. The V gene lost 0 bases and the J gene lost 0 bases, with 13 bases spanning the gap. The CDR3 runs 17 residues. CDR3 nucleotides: TGCGCCAGCAGCCAAGACGGTGCGGGGGCAAGCACAGATACGCAGTATTTT. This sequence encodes CASSQDGAGASTDTQYF.

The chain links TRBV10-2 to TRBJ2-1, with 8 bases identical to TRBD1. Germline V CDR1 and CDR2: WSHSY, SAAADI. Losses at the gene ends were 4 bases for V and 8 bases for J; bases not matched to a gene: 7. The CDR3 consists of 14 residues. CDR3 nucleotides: TGCGCCAGCAGTGTCGCAGGGGGCAGGGATGAGCAGTTCTTC. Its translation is CASSVAGGRDEQFF.

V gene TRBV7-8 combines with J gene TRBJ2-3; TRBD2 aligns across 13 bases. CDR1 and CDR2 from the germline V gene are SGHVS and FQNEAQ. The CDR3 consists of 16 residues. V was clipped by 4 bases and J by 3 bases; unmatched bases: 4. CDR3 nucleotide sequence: TGTGCCAGCAGCTCGGGACTAGCGGGGAAAACAGATACGCAGTATTTT. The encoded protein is CASSSGLAGKTDTQYF.

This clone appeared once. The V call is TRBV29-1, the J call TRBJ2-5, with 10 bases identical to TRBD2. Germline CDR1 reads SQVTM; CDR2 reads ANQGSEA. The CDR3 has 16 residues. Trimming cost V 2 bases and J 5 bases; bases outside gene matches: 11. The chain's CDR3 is CSVEQGASGSWETQYF. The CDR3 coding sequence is TGCAGCGTTGAACAGGGGGCTAGCGGGAGTTGGGAGACCCAGTACTTC.

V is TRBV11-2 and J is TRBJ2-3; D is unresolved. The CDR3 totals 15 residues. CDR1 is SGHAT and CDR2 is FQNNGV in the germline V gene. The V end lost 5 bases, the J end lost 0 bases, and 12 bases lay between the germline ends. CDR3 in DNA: TGTGCCAGCAGCGTGGTGACTTCTAGCACAGATACGCAGTATTTT. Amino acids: CASSVVTSSTDTQYF.

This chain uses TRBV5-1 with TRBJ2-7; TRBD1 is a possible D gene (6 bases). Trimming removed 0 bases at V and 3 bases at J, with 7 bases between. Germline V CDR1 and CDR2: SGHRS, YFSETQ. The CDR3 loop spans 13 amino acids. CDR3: CASSLAQGYEQYF. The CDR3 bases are TGCGCCAGCAGCTTGGCACAGGGCTACGAGCAGTACTTC.

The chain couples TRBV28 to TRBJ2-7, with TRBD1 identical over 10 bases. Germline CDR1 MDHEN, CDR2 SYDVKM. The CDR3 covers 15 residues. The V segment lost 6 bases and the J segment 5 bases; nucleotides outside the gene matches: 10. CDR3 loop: CASSPIGQGGHEQYF. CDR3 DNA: TGTGCCAGCAGCCCGATAGGACAGGGGGGACACGAGCAGTACTTC.

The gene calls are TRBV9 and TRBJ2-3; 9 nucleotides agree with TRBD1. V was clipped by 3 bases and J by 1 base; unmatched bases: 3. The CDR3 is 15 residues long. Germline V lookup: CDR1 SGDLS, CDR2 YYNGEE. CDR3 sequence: CASSADRGRTDTQYF. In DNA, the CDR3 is TGTGCCAGCAGCGCGGACAGGGGACGCACAGATACGCAGTATTTT.

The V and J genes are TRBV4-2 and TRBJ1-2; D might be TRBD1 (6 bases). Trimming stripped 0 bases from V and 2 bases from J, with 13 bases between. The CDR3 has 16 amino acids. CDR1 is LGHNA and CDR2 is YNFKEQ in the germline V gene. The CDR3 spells CASSQETGRLNYGYTF. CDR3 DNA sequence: TGTGCCAGCAGCCAAGAAACAGGGCGCCTAAACTATGGCTACACCTTC.

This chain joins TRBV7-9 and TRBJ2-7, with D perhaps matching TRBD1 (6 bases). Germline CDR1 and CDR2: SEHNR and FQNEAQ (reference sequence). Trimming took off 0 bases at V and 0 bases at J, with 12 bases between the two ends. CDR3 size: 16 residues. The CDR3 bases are TGTGCCAGCAGCTTAGCAGCGACAGGAAGCTCCTACGAGCAGTACTTC. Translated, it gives CASSLAATGSSYEQYF.

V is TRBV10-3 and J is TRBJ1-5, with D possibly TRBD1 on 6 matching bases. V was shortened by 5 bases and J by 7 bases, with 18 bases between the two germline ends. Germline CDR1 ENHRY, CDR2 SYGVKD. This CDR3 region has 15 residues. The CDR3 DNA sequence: TGTGCCATCAGTCACAACGGACAGATACGGCAGCCCCAGCATTTT. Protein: CAISHNGQIRQPQHF.

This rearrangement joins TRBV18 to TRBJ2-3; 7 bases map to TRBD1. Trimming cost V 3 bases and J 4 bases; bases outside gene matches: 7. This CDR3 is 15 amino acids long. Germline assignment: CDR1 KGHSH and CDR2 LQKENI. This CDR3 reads CASSPMTGWADTQYF. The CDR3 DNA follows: TGTGCCAGCTCACCCATGACAGGGTGGGCAGATACGCAGTATTTT.

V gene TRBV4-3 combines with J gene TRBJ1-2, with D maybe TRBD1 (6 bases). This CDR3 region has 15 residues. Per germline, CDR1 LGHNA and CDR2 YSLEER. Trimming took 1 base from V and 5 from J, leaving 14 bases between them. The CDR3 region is CASSQGAGAGYGYTF. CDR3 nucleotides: TGCGCCAGCAGCCAAGGGGCAGGGGCAGGGTATGGCTACACCTTC.

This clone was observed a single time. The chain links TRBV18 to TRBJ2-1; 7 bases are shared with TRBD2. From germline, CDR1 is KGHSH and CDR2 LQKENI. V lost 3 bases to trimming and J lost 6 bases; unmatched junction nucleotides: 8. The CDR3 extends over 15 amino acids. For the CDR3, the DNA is TGTGCCAGCTCACCGCGAGGGAGGGAGGCCAATGAGCAGTTCTTC. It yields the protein CASSPRGREANEQFF.

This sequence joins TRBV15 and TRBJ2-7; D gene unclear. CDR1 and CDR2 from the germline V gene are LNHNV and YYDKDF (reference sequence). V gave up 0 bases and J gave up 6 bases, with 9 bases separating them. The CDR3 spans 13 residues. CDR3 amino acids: CATSRDISSEQYF. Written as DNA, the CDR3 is TGTGCCACCAGCAGAGATATAAGCTCCGAGCAGTACTTC. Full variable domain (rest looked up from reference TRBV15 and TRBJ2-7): DAMVIQNPRYQVTQFGKPVTLSCSQTLNHNVMYWYQQKSSQAPKLLFHYYDKDFNNEADTPDNFQSRRPNTSFCFLDIRSPGLGDTAMYLCATSRDISSEQYFGPGTRLTVT.

The CDR3 region is CASTGNEKLFF. For the CDR3, the DNA is TGTGCCAGCACGGGGAATGAAAAACTGTTTTTT. The chain combines TRBV2 with TRBJ1-4; D unclear. The CDR3 loop spans 11 amino acids. The V gene lost 7 bases and the J gene lost 5 bases, with 5 bases spanning the gap. CDR1 and CDR2 from the germline V gene are SNHLY and FYNNEI.

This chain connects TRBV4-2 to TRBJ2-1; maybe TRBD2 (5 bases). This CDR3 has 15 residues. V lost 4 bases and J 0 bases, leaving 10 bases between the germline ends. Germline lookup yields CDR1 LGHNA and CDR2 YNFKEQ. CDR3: CASSREGRSYNEQFF. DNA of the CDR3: TGTGCCAGCAGCCGAGAGGGCCGCTCCTACAATGAGCAGTTCTTC.

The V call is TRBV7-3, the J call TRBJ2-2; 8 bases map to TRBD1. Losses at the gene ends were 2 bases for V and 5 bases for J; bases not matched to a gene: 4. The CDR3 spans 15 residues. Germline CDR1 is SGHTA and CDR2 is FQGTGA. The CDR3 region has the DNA TGTGCCAGCAGCTTACAGGGGGCGATGACCGGGGAGCTGTTTTTT. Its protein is CASSLQGAMTGELFF.

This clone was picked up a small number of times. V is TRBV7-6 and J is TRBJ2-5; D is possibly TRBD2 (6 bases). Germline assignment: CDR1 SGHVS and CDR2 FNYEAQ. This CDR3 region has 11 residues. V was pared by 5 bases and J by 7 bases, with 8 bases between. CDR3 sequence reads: CASSRGGTQYF. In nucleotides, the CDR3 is TGTGCCAGCAGCCGGGGAGGGACCCAGTACTTC.

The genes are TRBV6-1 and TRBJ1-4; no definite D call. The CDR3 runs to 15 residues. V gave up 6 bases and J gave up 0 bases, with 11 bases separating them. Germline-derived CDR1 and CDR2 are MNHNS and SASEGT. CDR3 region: CASSPSRATNEKLFF. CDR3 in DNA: TGTGCCAGCAGCCCCTCGCGTGCAACTAATGAAAAACTGTTTTTT.

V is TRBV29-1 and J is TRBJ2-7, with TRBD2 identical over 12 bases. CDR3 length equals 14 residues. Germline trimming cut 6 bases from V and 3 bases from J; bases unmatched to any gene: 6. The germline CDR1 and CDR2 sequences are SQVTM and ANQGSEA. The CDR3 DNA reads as TGCAGCGTACTGACTAGCGGGAGATACTACGAGCAGTACTTC. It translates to CSVLTSGRYYEQYF.